This passage covers 15 T cell receptor beta chains from one sample sequenced in a study of a mutant IDH1 vaccine in newly diagnosed glioma (dated by TCRdb to the early 2020s). Their antigens remain unidentified. Library creation used the immunoSEQ multiplex PCR assay. Held by TCRdb, this immuneACCESS table contains in-frame sequences only and omits some clones. Under half of the omission traces to an unresolved V gene where checked; the cause of the rest is unknown. Present in this sample are roughly 56,000 clones, around 80% of which were seen just once. About 4.9% of the sample goes to the ten largest clones. Explained via the paper, the time point label denotes: week 47, end of study. Each vaccine dose was 300 ug of a 20-mer mutant IDH1 peptide in Montanide, given subcutaneously with topical imiquimod. Specimen: PBMCs, collected from a glioma patient whose treatment included an IDH1 peptide vaccine. These receptors were collected from a woman aged 40-49 years with glioma. Some clones in this sample may be carry-over from other donors' samples.

The chain combines TRBV4-3 with TRBJ2-7; possibly TRBD1 or TRBD2 for D (5 bases each). CDR1 LGHNA and CDR2 YSLEER come from the germline V gene. Trimming stripped 1 base from V and 0 bases from J, with 10 bases between. This CDR3 is 15 amino acids long. The chain's CDR3 is CASSQGAGSSYEQYF. CDR3 DNA sequence: TGCGCCAGCAGCCAAGGGGCAGGGAGCTCCTACGAGCAGTACTTC.

This rearrangement joins TRBV5-1 to TRBJ2-1; perhaps TRBD2 as D (6 bases). V gave up 3 bases and J gave up 6 bases, with 16 bases separating them. Germline V lookup: CDR1 SGHRS, CDR2 YFSETQ. The CDR3 runs 15 residues. CDR3: CASSSSGVLVNEQFF. The CDR3 DNA follows: TGCGCCAGCAGCTCATCGGGGGTCTTGGTCAATGAGCAGTTCTTC. Drawing the rest from reference TRBV5-1 and TRBJ2-1, the complete variable domain is KAGVTQTPRYLIKTRGQQVTLSCSPISGHRSVSWYQQTPGQGLQFLFEYFSETQRNKGNFPGRFSGRQFSNSRSEMNVSTLELGDSALYLCASSSSGVLVNEQFFGPGTRLTVL.

The chain uses TRBV27 and TRBJ2-7; TRBD1 is a possible D gene (5 bases). CDR1 and CDR2 from the germline V gene are MNHEY and SMNVEV (reference sequence). V gave up 3 bases and J gave up 7 bases, with 16 bases separating them. CDR3 length: 14 residues. CDR3 loop: CASSLLATGWEQYF. CDR3 in DNA: TGTGCCAGCAGTTTGTTAGCTACAGGCTGGGAGCAGTACTTC.

V is TRBV7-2 and J is TRBJ2-3; maybe TRBD1 (6 bases). CDR3 size: 15 residues. V lost 8 bases, J lost 2 bases, and 17 bases lay in between. CDR1 is SGHTA, CDR2 FQGNSA, per germline. CDR3 nucleotides: TGTGCCAGCGATGGGTGGGGGCCGTACACAGATACGCAGTATTTT. Translated: CASDGWGPYTDTQYF.

This chain links TRBV11-2 with TRBJ1-4; D gene ambiguous. V gave up 5 bases and J gave up 7 bases, with 17 bases separating them. Per germline, CDR1 SGHAT and CDR2 FQNNGV. There are 15 residues in the CDR3. The CDR3 loop is CASSLGSGLGEKLFF. The DNA of the CDR3 is TGTGCCAGCAGCCTAGGGTCTGGGCTTGGTGAAAAACTGTTTTTT.

The rearrangement joins TRBV6-5 to TRBJ2-7, with 7 bases identical to TRBD2. The CDR3 is 14 residues long. Germline CDR1 reads MNHEY; CDR2 reads SVGAGI. The ends lost 5 bases at V and 5 bases at J; junction bases unmatched: 9. The CDR3 DNA reads TGTGCCAGCAGTATTCCGGGACTACTCCACGAGCAGTACTTC. Amino acid sequence: CASSIPGLLHEQYF.

V usage is TRBV5-5 and J usage is TRBJ1-5; weak D call: TRBD1 (6 bases). Germline CDR1 and CDR2: SGHKS and YYEKEE (reference sequence). V was cut by 3 bases and J by 0 bases, with 16 bases left in between. CDR3 size: 17 residues. CDR3 amino acids: CASSWARQVDSNQPQHF. DNA of the CDR3: TGTGCCAGCAGCTGGGCCAGACAGGTCGATAGCAATCAGCCCCAGCATTTT.

The V gene is TRBV25-1, the J gene TRBJ2-5; D may be TRBD1 or TRBD2 (5 bases each). Judging by the DNA end, TRBJ2-7 fits better; the J call may be wrong. In germline, CDR1 is MGHDK, CDR2 SYGVNS. The length of the CDR3 is 15 residues. The CDR3 region is CASSERGRSSYEQYF. CDR3 DNA: TGTGCCAGCAGTGAGAGGGGACGGAGCTCGTACGAGCAGTACTTC.

The gene calls are TRBV5-6 and TRBJ1-4, with a possible D match to TRBD1 (6 bases). This CDR3 spans 16 amino acids. V lost 4 bases and J lost 1, with 14 bases in between. CDR1 and CDR2 (germline): SGHDT, YYEEEE. The CDR3 here is CASSGGWTVTNEKLFF. CDR3 in DNA: TGTGCCAGCAGCGGTGGGTGGACAGTAACTAATGAAAAACTGTTTTTT.

This chain joins TRBV19 and TRBJ2-7; D gene ambiguous. The CDR3 loop spans 10 amino acids. V lost 8 bases and J 6 bases, leaving 8 bases between the germline ends. Germline assignment: CDR1 LNHDA and CDR2 SQIVND (reference sequence). CDR3 coding DNA: TGTGCCAGTCCGCTGGGCGAGCAGTACTTC. Translated, it gives CASPLGEQYF.

The rearrangement uses TRBV2 and TRBJ2-3; TRBD2 matches at 9 bases. This CDR3 is 15 amino acids long. V shed 6 bases and J 2 bases; nucleotides not matched to a gene: 6. Germline-derived CDR1 and CDR2 are SNHLY and FYNNEI. The CDR3 region is CASRASGVVTDTQYF. The CDR3 nucleotides are TGTGCCAGCAGGGCTAGCGGGGTCGTCACAGATACGCAGTATTTT. Looking up the rest from reference TRBV2 and TRBJ2-3 gives the full variable domain: EPEVTQTPSHQVTQMGQEVILRCVPISNHLYFYWYRQILGQKVEFLVSFYNNEISEKSEIFDDQFSVERPDGSNFTLKIRSTKLEDSAMYFCASRASGVVTDTQYFGPGTRLTVL.

This rearrangement joins TRBV4-1 to TRBJ1-5, with D uncertain. The CDR3 runs 15 residues. The V gene lost 5 bases and the J gene lost 3 bases, with 14 bases spanning the gap. Germline assignment: CDR1 MGHRA and CDR2 YSYEKL. The DNA of the CDR3 is TGCGCCAGCAGCTTCTTCTGGGCTAACAATCAGCCCCAGCATTTT. Translating gives CASSFFWANNQPQHF.

The rearrangement joins TRBV2 to TRBJ1-4; D is undetermined. From germline, CDR1 is SNHLY and CDR2 FYNNEI. Trimming shortened V by 3 bases and J by 0 bases, and 11 bases separated the two germline ends. The CDR3 extends over 16 amino acids. The CDR3 region has the DNA TGTGCCAGCAGTGACGGGCAGAGGACAACTAATGAAAAACTGTTTTTT. This codes for CASSDGQRTTNEKLFF.

This sequence joins TRBV7-9 and TRBJ2-4; 10 positions match TRBD1. The V segment lost 8 bases and the J segment 4 bases; nucleotides outside the gene matches: 8. Germline V CDR1 and CDR2: SEHNR, FQNEAQ (reference sequence). CDR3 length equals 15 residues. For the CDR3, the DNA is TGTGCCAGCGATCCGGGACAGGGGATGAAAAACATTCAGTACTTC. It translates to CASDPGQGMKNIQYF. Complete variable domain (other parts from reference TRBV7-9 and TRBJ2-4): DTGVSQNPRHKITKRGQNVTFRCDPISEHNRLYWYRQTLGQGPEFLTYFQNEAQLEKSRLLSDRFSAERPKGSFSTLEIQRTEQGDSAMYLCASDPGQGMKNIQYFGAGTRLSVL.

V usage is TRBV6-5 and J usage is TRBJ2-7, with TRBD1 as a possible D gene (5 bases). Germline values: CDR1 MNHEY, CDR2 SVGAGI. Trimming removed 7 bases at V and 2 bases at J, with 12 bases between. This CDR3 has 13 residues. The CDR3 coding sequence is TGTGCCAGCACCCGACAGTCCCCCTACGAGCAGTACTTC. Protein: CASTRQSPYEQYF.